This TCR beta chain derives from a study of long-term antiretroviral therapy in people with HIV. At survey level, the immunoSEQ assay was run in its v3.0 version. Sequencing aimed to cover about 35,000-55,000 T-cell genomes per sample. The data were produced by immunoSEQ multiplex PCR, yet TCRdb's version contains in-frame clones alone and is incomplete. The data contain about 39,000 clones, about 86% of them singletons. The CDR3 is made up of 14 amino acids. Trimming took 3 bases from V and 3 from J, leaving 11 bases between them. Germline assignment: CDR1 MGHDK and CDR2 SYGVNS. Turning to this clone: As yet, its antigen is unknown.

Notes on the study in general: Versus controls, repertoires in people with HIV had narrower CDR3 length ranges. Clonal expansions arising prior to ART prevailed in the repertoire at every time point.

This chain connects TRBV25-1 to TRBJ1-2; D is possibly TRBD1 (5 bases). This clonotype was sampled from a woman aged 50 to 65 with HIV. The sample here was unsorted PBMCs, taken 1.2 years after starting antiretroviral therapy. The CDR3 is CASSDAGTDYGYTF. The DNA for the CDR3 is TGTGCCAGCAGTGACGCCGGGACGGACTATGGCTACACCTTC.